Detailed here is one T cell receptor beta chain. This sample stems from a study of blood T cell repertoires in COVID-19. CDR1 MNHEY and CDR2 SMNVEV come from the germline V gene (reference sequence). The CDR3 extends over 15 amino acids. Trimming removed 4 bases at V and 5 bases at J, with 14 bases between. Sequencing used immunoSEQ multiplex PCR; TCRdb keeps in-frame clones, though not all of them. The sample holds fewer than 50,000 clones, roughly 88% seen once. The V call is TRBV27, the J call TRBJ1-4, with a possible D match to TRBD1 (5 bases). The material sequenced was peripheral blood. The source of this sequence is a man in his 70s with active COVID-19. This CDR3 reads CASSWGRNTNEKLFF. In DNA, the CDR3 is TGTGCCAGCAGTTGGGGCAGGAACACAAATGAAAAACTGTTTTTT.